Presented here are 2 T cell receptor beta chains from one specimen sequenced in a study of metastatic and nonmetastatic thyroid tumors. Patients had received no treatment of any kind before thyroid surgery. MiXCR reprocessed the PCR reads for TCRdb. The repertoire includes some 11,000 clones, about 21% of them detected once, and 11% to 15% sits in the top ten. Input material: adjacent normal tissue. These receptors were collected from a female donor with papillary thyroid cancer or a benign thyroid nodule (not recorded which). Some clones in this sample may be carry-over from other donors' samples.

V gene TRBV2 combines with J gene TRBJ2-5; 7 nucleotides agree with TRBD1. Germline trimming cut 6 bases from V and 6 bases from J; bases unmatched to any gene: 10. CDR1 is SNHLY and CDR2 is FYNNEI in the germline V gene. This CDR3 comprises 14 residues. The CDR3 nucleotides are TGTGCCAGCAGGGGGACAGTCCTAGGGAAGACCCAGTACTTC. Protein sequence: CASRGTVLGKTQYF.

The table lists this clone with many counts. This chain uses TRBV6-4 with TRBJ1-1; D call uncertain. CDR3 size: 15 residues. The germline V and J ends were trimmed by 6 bases and 4 bases, with 18 bases remaining between them. Germline assignment: CDR1 MRHNA and CDR2 SNTAGT. The chain's CDR3 is CASSWVLLVSTEAFF. CDR3 sequence (DNA): TGTGCCAGCAGCTGGGTCCTTCTGGTTTCCACTGAAGCTTTCTTT.